The next 25 T cell receptor beta chains were all read from a single sample in a study of T cell repertoires in cytomegalovirus infection. TCRdb reprocessed the reads with MiXCR, giving one entry per CDR3 protein. Among fewer than 400,000 distinct CDR3 sequences listed, roughly 18% were seen once. Sequencing was carried out using PBMCs. These receptor sequences come from a human donor in good health (CMV status not recorded). Some clones in this sample may be carry-over from other donors' samples.

This clonotype was found a few times. V and J are TRBV5-1 and TRBJ1-1; weak D call: TRBD1 (5 bases). V was cut by 4 bases and J by 10 bases, with 11 bases left in between. Germline V gene sequence: CDR1 SGHRS, CDR2 YFSETQ. CDR3 size: 11 residues. CDR3 region: CASSNRGAAFF. The DNA for the CDR3 is TGCGCCAGCAGCAACCGTGGGGCAGCTTTCTTT.

This clonotype was seen once. As the CDR3 is not closed by the conserved phenylalanine or tryptophan, this likely results from a read error. This chain joins TRBV20-1 and TRBJ2-7; weak D call: TRBD2 (5 bases). Germline lookup yields CDR1 DFQATT and CDR2 SNEGSKA (reference sequence). The CDR3 is 11 residues long. V was shortened by 5 bases and J by 4 bases, with 9 bases between the two germline ends. The CDR3 coding sequence is TGCAGTGCTGGCGAGGGATACGAGCAGTACTAC. It translates to CSAGEGYEQYY.

This clonotype was counted a few times. The V gene is TRBV18, the J gene TRBJ1-2; 12 positions agree with TRBD1. From germline, CDR1 is KGHSH and CDR2 LQKENI. V trimming: 4 bases; J trimming: 6 bases; junction bases outside the gene matches: 9. The CDR3 length is 16 residues. The CDR3 bases are TGTGCCAGCTCACTTACCGGGACAGGGGGCAGAGATGGCTACACCTTC. Protein sequence: CASSLTGTGGRDGYTF.

The V and J genes are TRBV7-9 and TRBJ2-3; tentatively, D is TRBD2 (6 bases). Looked up from germline, CDR1 is SEHNR and CDR2 is FQNEAQ (reference sequence). Trimming pared 3 bases from V and 2 bases from J, leaving 12 bases between. This CDR3 comprises 15 residues. The CDR3 here is CASSFGLANTDTQYF. DNA for the CDR3: TGTGCCAGCAGCTTTGGGCTAGCGAACACAGATACGCAGTATTTT.

There are a few counts of this clonotype. One base away lies a much larger clone, so this may be a sequencing read error. The chain carries TRBV5-4 and TRBJ2-1, with TRBD1 matching over 9 bases. V gave up 4 bases and J gave up 8 bases; unmatched junction bases: 4. This CDR3 region has 13 residues. Germline V lookup: CDR1 SGHNT, CDR2 YYREEE (reference sequence). This CDR3 reads CASSRDRDDEQFF. The CDR3 DNA sequence: TGTGCCAGCAGCCGGGACAGGGATGATGAGCAGTTCTTC.

There are a few counts of this clonotype. V is TRBV20-1 and J is TRBJ2-5; possibly TRBD1 for D (5 bases). V lost 4 bases, J lost 2 bases, and 11 bases lay in between. CDR3 size: 13 residues. The germline V gene has CDR1 DFQATT and CDR2 SNEGSKA (reference sequence). The CDR3 DNA reads as TGCAGTGCTAAAGCAACAGGACAAGAGACCCAGTACTTC. Protein sequence: CSAKATGQETQYF.

At least ten counts were recorded for this clonotype. J is TRBJ2-1 and V is TRBV6-1; 9 nucleotides align to TRBD1. V gave up 5 bases and J gave up 6 bases; unmatched junction bases: 2. The CDR3 has 13 amino acids. Per the germline V gene, CDR1 is MNHNS and CDR2 is SASEGT. CDR3 residues: CASSRQGGNEQFF. CDR3 in DNA: TGTGCCAGCAGTCGACAGGGGGGCAATGAGCAGTTCTTC.

The CDR3 region is CSAGRSYEQYF. The CDR3 nucleotides are TGCAGCGCCGGGAGATCCTACGAGCAGTACTTC. The chain couples TRBV29-1 to TRBJ2-7; the D gene is possibly TRBD2 (6 bases). The CDR3 totals 11 residues. V was trimmed by 7 bases and J by 1 base, leaving 8 bases between them. The germline gives CDR1 SQVTM, CDR2 ANQGSEA.

This clonotype was found a few times. V is TRBV11-2 and J is TRBJ1-6; 8 bases match TRBD1. The CDR3 extends over 15 amino acids. The trim removed 1 base at V and 11 bases at J, leaving 7 bases unmatched. Germline V gene data show CDR1 as SGHAT and CDR2 as FQNNGV. CDR3 DNA sequence: TGTGCCAGCAGCTTAGCCAGACAGGGGATGACACCCCTCCACTTT. Its translation: CASSLARQGMTPLHF. The variable domain in full, completed from reference TRBV11-2 and TRBJ1-6, reads EAGVAQSPRYKIIEKRQSVAFWCNPISGHATLYWYQQILGQGPKLLIQFQNNGVVDDSQLPKDRFSAERLKGVDSTLKIQPAKLEDSAVYLCASSLARQGMTPLHFGNGTRLTVT.

This chain uses TRBV12-3 or TRBV12-4 with TRBJ2-2; D remains unclear. The CDR3 spans 12 residues. Between the trimmed V and J ends, which lost 6 bases and 2 bases, there was a span of 4 bases. CDR3 sequence reads: CASRTNTGELFF. Written as DNA, the CDR3 is TGTGCCAGCAGGACTAACACCGGGGAGCTGTTTTTT.

The chain is built from TRBV12-3 or TRBV12-4 and TRBJ2-7; D not certain. The CDR3 totals 13 residues. V was clipped by 3 bases and J by 6 bases, with 12 bases between them. Here the CDR3 reads CASSLIALSEQYF. The CDR3 DNA reads TGTGCCAGCAGTTTGATCGCACTCTCCGAGCAGTACTTC.

This clonotype was counted only a few times. The CDR3 coding sequence is TGTGCCAGCAGTTACCCAGACAGGGTTTACGCTGAAGCTTTCTTT. This gives the protein CASSYPDRVYAEAFF. V is TRBV6-6 and J is TRBJ1-1; 7 bases align to TRBD1. This CDR3 is 15 amino acids long. The V segment lost 2 bases and the J segment 6 bases; nucleotides outside the gene matches: 9. CDR1 and CDR2 from the germline V gene are MNHNY and SVGAGI (reference sequence).

This clonotype was observed at least ten times. The V and J genes are TRBV6-5 and TRBJ1-5; D might be TRBD1 (5 bases). Trimming left V 6 bases short and J 1 base short, with 10 bases between. This CDR3 is built from 14 residues. The germline V gene encodes CDR1 MNHEY and CDR2 SVGAGI. CDR3 sequence (DNA): TGTGCCAGCAGACCCCGACAGAGCAATCAGCCCCAGCATTTT. The encoded protein is CASRPRQSNQPQHF.

This clonotype came up many times. This chain joins TRBV7-6 and TRBJ2-5; possibly TRBD1 for D (5 bases). The CDR3 covers 14 residues. The V end was cut by 5 bases, the J end by 4 bases, with 14 bases between. From germline, CDR1 is SGHVS and CDR2 FNYEAQ. The CDR3 spells CASSRMAGSETQYF. As DNA, the CDR3 is TGTGCCAGCAGCCGCATGGCAGGGTCAGAGACCCAGTACTTC.

This clonotype was observed at least ten times. This chain joins TRBV7-2 and TRBJ1-6; D gene uncertain. This CDR3 has 16 residues. The V end lost 5 bases, the J end lost 10 bases, and 21 bases lay between the germline ends. The germline V gene encodes CDR1 SGHTA and CDR2 FQGNSA. The CDR3 sequence is CASSTTARGVYSPLHF. In DNA form, the CDR3 reads TGTGCCAGCAGCACTACTGCCCGCGGGGTTTACTCACCCCTCCACTTT.

The CDR3 DNA sequence: TGTGCCAGCAGCGTAGACGGTAGCGGCAGCACAGATACGCAGTATTTT. Amino acids: CASSVDGSGSTDTQYF. The rearrangement joins TRBV9 to TRBJ2-3; D might be TRBD2 (6 bases). Trimming took 0 bases from V and 0 from J, leaving 11 bases between them. There are 16 residues in the CDR3. Germline CDR1 and CDR2: SGDLS and YYNGEE.

The CDR3 nucleotides are TGTGCCAGCAGCAAACGGGACGCTGTCTCTGGAAACACCATATATTTT. This codes for CASSKRDAVSGNTIYF. J is TRBJ1-3 and V is TRBV7-9, with D possibly being TRBD1 (5 bases). Per the germline V gene, CDR1 is SEHNR and CDR2 is FQNEAQ (reference sequence). This CDR3 region has 16 residues. V lost 5 bases and J 0 bases, leaving 14 bases between the germline ends.

In this sample, this clonotype turned up many times. The chain is built from TRBV4-1 and TRBJ2-5, with TRBD1 matching over 7 bases. Per the germline V gene, CDR1 is MGHRA and CDR2 is YSYEKL. Trimming removed 4 bases from V and 2 bases from J; junction bases left unmatched: 10. This CDR3 region has 16 residues. CDR3 nucleotides: TGCGCCAGCAGCCCTAGAGGGACAGCAACTCAAGAGACCCAGTACTTC. Its protein product is CASSPRGTATQETQYF.

This rearrangement joins TRBV7-9 to TRBJ2-1, with 7 bases fitting TRBD2. After removal of 5 bases from V and 8 bases from J, the junction contained 6 bases not matched to a gene. Germline assignment: CDR1 SEHNR and CDR2 FQNEAQ (reference sequence). There are 13 residues in the CDR3. CDR3 amino acids: CASSPGTIYEQFF. The CDR3 region has the DNA TGTGCCAGCAGCCCCGGGACTATTTATGAGCAGTTCTTC.

The V and J genes are TRBV7-6 and TRBJ1-2, with TRBD1 matching 8 bases. V lost 1 base and J lost 4; bases outside the gene matches: 14. The germline gives CDR1 SGHVS, CDR2 FNYEAQ. CDR3 length: 18 residues. The CDR3 DNA follows: TGTGCCAGCAGCTTAGAGGGGCAGGGGGCCCTTTTTTCCTATGGCTACACCTTC. It is translated as CASSLEGQGALFSYGYTF.

This clonotype appeared a few times. This sequence joins TRBV12-3 or TRBV12-4 and TRBJ2-7; TRBD2 is a possible D gene (6 bases). The ends were cut back, 6 bases at V and 3 bases at J, with 9 bases in the middle. The CDR3 covers 12 residues. The CDR3, as DNA: TGTGCCAGCAGCGGGACTGTCTACGAGCAGTACTTC. This codes for CASSGTVYEQYF.

This clonotype was seen more than once but under ten times. This chain links TRBV5-6 with TRBJ2-5; D uncertain. Germline-derived CDR1 and CDR2 are SGHDT and YYEEEE. V dropped 0 bases and J dropped 3 bases, with 6 bases sitting between them. The CDR3 extends over 13 amino acids. This CDR3 reads CASSLAPEETQYF. The CDR3 nucleotides are TGTGCCAGCAGCTTGGCGCCAGAAGAGACCCAGTACTTC. The variable domain in full, completed from reference TRBV5-6 and TRBJ2-5, reads DAGVTQSPTHLIKTRGQQVTLRCSPKSGHDTVSWYQQALGQGPQFIFQYYEEEERQRGNFPDRFSGHQFPNYSSELNVNALLLGDSALYLCASSLAPEETQYFGPGTRLLVL.

This clonotype was seen ten or more times. The chain links TRBV12-3 or TRBV12-4 to TRBJ1-5, with D unresolved. V was trimmed by 3 bases and J by 3 bases, leaving 12 bases between them. The CDR3 is made up of 15 amino acids. CDR3 sequence: CASSFGQVNNQPQHF. CDR3 nucleotide sequence: TGTGCCAGCAGTTTTGGGCAGGTCAACAATCAGCCCCAGCATTTT.

This sequence joins TRBV10-2 and TRBJ2-7, with 10 bases matching TRBD1. The V segment lost 2 bases and the J segment 3 bases; nucleotides outside the gene matches: 4. CDR1 WSHSY and CDR2 SAAADI come from the germline V gene. CDR3 length: 15 residues. CDR3 loop: CASSEPGTGDYEQYF. In nucleotides, the CDR3 is TGCGCCAGCAGTGAGCCCGGGACAGGGGACTACGAGCAGTACTTC.

This clonotype was seen ten or more times. The chain is built from TRBV7-2 and TRBJ2-1, with TRBD2 matching 7 bases. Germline V gene data show CDR1 as SGHTA and CDR2 as FQGNSA. The CDR3 loop spans 15 amino acids. After removal of 2 bases from V and 3 bases from J, the junction contained 4 bases not matched to a gene. CDR3 sequence reads: CASSLSGIDYNEQFF. In DNA, the CDR3 is TGTGCCAGCAGCTTAAGCGGGATTGACTACAATGAGCAGTTCTTC. Full variable domain (rest looked up from reference TRBV7-2 and TRBJ2-1): GAGVSQSPSNKVTEKGKDVELRCDPISGHTALYWYRQSLGQGLEFLIYFQGNSAPDKSGLPSDRFSAERTGGSVSTLTIQRTQQEDSAVYLCASSLSGIDYNEQFFGPGTRLTVL.